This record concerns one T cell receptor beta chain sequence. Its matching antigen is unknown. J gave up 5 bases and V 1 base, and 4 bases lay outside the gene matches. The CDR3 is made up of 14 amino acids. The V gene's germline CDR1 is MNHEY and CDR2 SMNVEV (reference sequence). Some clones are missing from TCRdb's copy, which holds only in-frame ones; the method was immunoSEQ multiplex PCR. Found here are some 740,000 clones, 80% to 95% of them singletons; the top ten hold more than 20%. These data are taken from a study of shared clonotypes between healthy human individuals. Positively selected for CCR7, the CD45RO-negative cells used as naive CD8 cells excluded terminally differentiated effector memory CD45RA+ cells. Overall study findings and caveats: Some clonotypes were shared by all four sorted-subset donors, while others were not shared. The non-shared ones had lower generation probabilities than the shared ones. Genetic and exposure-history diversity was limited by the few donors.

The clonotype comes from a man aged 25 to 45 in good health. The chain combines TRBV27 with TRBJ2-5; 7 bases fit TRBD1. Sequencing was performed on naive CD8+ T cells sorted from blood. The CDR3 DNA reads TGTGCCAGCAGTTTATGGCAGGGACAGGAGACCCAGTACTTC. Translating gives CASSLWQGQETQYF.